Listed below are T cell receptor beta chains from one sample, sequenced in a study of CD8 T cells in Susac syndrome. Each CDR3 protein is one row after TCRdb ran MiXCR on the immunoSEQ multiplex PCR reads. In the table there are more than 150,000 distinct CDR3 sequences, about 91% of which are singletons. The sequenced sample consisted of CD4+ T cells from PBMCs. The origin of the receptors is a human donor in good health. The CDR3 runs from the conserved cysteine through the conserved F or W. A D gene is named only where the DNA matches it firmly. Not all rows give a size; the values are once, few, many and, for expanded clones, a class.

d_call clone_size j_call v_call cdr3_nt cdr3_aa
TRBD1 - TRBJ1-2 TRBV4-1 TGCGCCAGCAGCCAAGATCCGGGACAGGGGTGGGGCTACACCTTC CASSQDPGQGWGYTF
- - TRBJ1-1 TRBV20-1 TGCAGTGCTAGACGACAGCAGAACACTGAAGCTTTCTTT CSARRQQNTEAFF
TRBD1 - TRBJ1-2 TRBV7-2 TGTGCCAGCAAGAAAGCCGGACAGGGACTTGGCGGCTACACCTTC CASKKAGQGLGGYTF
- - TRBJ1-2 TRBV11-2 TGTGCCAGCAGCTTAGTAAGGGGTCCCCCGGGACGGAACTATGGCTACACCTTC CASSLVRGPPGRNYGYTF
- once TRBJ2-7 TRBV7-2 TGTGCCAGCAGCTTACCCGGAATCCACGAGCAGTACTTC CASSLPGIHEQYF
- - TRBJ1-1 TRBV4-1 TGCGCCAGCAGCCAACGGGCCAAGGGCATGAACACTGAAGCTTTCTTT CASSQRAKGMNTEAFF
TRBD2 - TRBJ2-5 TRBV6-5 TGTGCCAGCAGTTACCGTGGAGGACTAGCGGACCAAGAGACCCAGTACTTC CASSYRGGLADQETQYF
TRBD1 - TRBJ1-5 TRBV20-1 TGCAGTGCTAGAGACAAGGGACAGGGGGCTGGCAATCAGCCCCAGCATTTT CSARDKGQGAGNQPQHF
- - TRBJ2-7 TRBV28 TGTGCCAGCCTTGGGGCGGGCCCCTACGAGCAGTACTTC CASLGAGPYEQYF
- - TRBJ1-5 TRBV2 TGTGCCAGCAGCGGGGAGGGTCAGCCCCAGCATTTT CASSGEGQPQHF
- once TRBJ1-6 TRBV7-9 TGTGCCAGCAGCTTGCTGACTCAGGATTCACCCCTCCACTTT CASSLLTQDSPLHF
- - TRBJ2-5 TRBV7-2 TGTGCCAGCAGCGCACGCCTGAAAGTTCCGGGACCCTCCGGGACCCAGTACTTC CASSARLKVPGPSGTQYF
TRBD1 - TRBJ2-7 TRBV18 TGTGCCAGCTCACCTGGGGACAGGGGCTACGAGCAGTACTTC CASSPGDRGYEQYF
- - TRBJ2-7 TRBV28 TGTGCCAGCAGCCCGGGGGCACGTTACGAGCAGTACTTC CASSPGARYEQYF
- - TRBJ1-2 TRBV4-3 TGCGCCAGCAGCCAAAGAGTTTGGGACTATGGCTACACCTTC CASSQRVWDYGYTF
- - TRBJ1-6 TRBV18 TGTGCCAGCTCGGTCCTCCAGCGGATGGATTCACCCCTCCACTTT CASSVLQRMDSPLHF
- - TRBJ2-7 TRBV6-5 TGTGCCAGCAGTTACTCTCCAGGTTTGGGAAACGAGCAGTACTTC CASSYSPGLGNEQYF
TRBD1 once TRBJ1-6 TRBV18 TGTGCCAGCTCGCCGACAGGGACCCCCCTCCACTTT CASSPTGTPLHF
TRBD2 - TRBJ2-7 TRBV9 TGTGCCAGCAGCGTAGATCCACTAGCGTCGACCGAGCAGTACTTC CASSVDPLASTEQYF
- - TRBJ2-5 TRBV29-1 TGCAGCGTTCTTCCGGGACTCCCAGCGGAGACCCAGTACTTC CSVLPGLPAETQYF
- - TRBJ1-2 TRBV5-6 TGTGCCAGCAGCTTCGATGACTATGGCTACACCTTC CASSFDDYGYTF
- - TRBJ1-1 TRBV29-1 TGCAGCGGGAACCGGGGTACTGAAGCTTTCTTT CSGNRGTEAFF
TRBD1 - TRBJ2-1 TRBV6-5 TGTGCCAGCAGTTACTCCGGGACAGGGATGAATGAGCAGTTCTTC CASSYSGTGMNEQFF
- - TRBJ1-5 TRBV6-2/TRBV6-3 TGTGCCAGCAGTTACTTCTATAGCAATCAGCCCCAGCATTTT CASSYFYSNQPQHF
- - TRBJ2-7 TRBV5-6 TGTGCCAGCAGCCGGCTGTCGCGAAGAGGTGGCGAGCAGTACTTC CASSRLSRRGGEQYF
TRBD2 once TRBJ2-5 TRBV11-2 TGTGCCAGCAGCTTAGGACTAGCGGCCCCCTCGGAGACCCAGTACTTC CASSLGLAAPSETQYF
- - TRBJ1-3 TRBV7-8 TGTGCCAGCAGCCGGGACGGTGGAAACACCATATATTTT CASSRDGGNTIYF
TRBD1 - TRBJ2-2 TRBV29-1 TGCAGCGTAACAGGGGACACCGGGGAGCTGTTTTTT CSVTGDTGELFF
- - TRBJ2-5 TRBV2 TGTGCCAGCAGTGTAAGGACAGATCAAGAGACCCAGTACTTC CASSVRTDQETQYF
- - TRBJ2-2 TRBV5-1 TGCGCCAGCAGTTCGGGGCCGAGGGACACCGGGGAGCTGTTTTTT CASSSGPRDTGELFF
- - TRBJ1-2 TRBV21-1 TGTGCCAGCAGCAACCAACCCGGACAGGGGGCGTTTGGCTACACCTTC CASSNQPGQGAFGYTF
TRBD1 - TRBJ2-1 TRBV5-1 TGCGCCAGCAGCGGCGGGACAGGGATGAATGAGCAGTTCTTC CASSGGTGMNEQFF
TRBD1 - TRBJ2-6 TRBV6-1 TGTGCCAGCAGTCCACAGACAGGGGGGATCTCTGGGGCCAACGTCCTGACTTTC CASSPQTGGISGANVLTF
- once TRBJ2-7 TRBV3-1 TGTGCCAGCAGCCAAGGAATCCATAGAGGGGCCTACGAGCAGTACTTC CASSQGIHRGAYEQYF
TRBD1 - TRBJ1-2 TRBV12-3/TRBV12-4 TGTGCCAGCAGAAGGGACAGGGGAAACTATGGCTACACCTTC CASRRDRGNYGYTF
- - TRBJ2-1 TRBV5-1 TGCGCCAGCGCCCCAGACTCCTACAATGAGCAGTTCTTC CASAPDSYNEQFF
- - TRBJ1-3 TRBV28 TGTGCCAGCAGAAGGGACAACCGAAACACCATATATTTT CASRRDNRNTIYF
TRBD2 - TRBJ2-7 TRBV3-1 TGTGCCAGCAGCCTGGGTAGCGGGGGCTTCTACGAGCAGTACTTC CASSLGSGGFYEQYF
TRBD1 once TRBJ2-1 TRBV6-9 TGTGCCAGCAGTTATTCGCGACAGGGGTACAATGAGCAGTTCTTC CASSYSRQGYNEQFF
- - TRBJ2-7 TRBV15 TGTGCCACCAGCAGGCAGGACGGCCGGATCACTTACGAGCAGTACTTC CATSRQDGRITYEQYF
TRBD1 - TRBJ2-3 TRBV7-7 TGTGCTAGCAGCTCTGGACAGGGGGCGTTCGGCACAGATACGCAGTATTTT CASSSGQGAFGTDTQYF
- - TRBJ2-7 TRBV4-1 TGCGCCAGCAGCCAGCTTTTTCTGGTGAATTACGAGCAGTACTTC CASSQLFLVNYEQYF
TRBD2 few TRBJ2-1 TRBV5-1 TGCGCCAGCAGCTTGGCGGGAGGATTCTCCTACAATGAGCAGTTCTTC CASSLAGGFSYNEQFF
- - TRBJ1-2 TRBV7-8 TGTGCCAGCAGCTTAGGTCCGGGAGGCTACACCTTC CASSLGPGGYTF
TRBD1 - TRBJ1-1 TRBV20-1 TGCAGTGCTAGAGATCTCGGTTGGTCAGGGGGCCCTTGGACTGAAGCTTTCTTT CSARDLGWSGGPWTEAFF
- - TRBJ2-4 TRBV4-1 TGCGCCAGCAGCCAAGGGGGGTCGGTCCGGGACGGTATAGCCAAAAACATTCAGTACTTC CASSQGGSVRDGIAKNIQYF
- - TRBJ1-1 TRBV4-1 TGCGCCAGCAGCCGCGGACGCTCCCGGGACCTGGGAAACACTGAAGCTTTCTTT CASSRGRSRDLGNTEAFF
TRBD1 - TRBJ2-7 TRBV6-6 TGTGCCAGCGGAAGGACAGGGGTCTACGAGCAGTACTTC CASGRTGVYEQYF
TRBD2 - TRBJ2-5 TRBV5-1 TGCGCCAGCAGCTTACGACTAGCGGGAGAGACCCAGTACTTC CASSLRLAGETQYF
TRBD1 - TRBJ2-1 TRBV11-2 TGTGCCAGCAGCTCTTCCGGGACAGCATCCTACAATGAGCAGTTCTTC CASSSSGTASYNEQFF
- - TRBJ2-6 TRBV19 TGTGCCAGTAGTATCTTGTCCTCTGGGGCCAACGTCCTGACTTTC CASSILSSGANVLTF
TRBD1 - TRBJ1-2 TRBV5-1 TGCGCCAGCAGCTTGGTTGGGACAGGGTATGGCTACACCTTC CASSLVGTGYGYTF
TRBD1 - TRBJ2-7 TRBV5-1 TGCGCCAGCAGCTTTCAGGGGGCTAGGTACGAGCAGTACTTC CASSFQGARYEQYF